The 19 T cell receptor beta chains below were found in one sample sequenced in a study of siplizumab effects on memory and regulatory T cells. Sequenced by immunoSEQ multiplex PCR; TCRdb stores in-frame clones only, minus some. The profile covers roughly 75,000 clones, with 85% to 95% appearing a single time and over 4% taken by the ten largest. The material sequenced was CD8+ T cells sorted from blood. These receptors were collected from a human donor in good health.

The sample holds a few counts of this clone. The chain couples TRBV6-1 to TRBJ1-2; TRBD1 agrees at 9 bases. This CDR3 has 14 amino acids. J lost 8 bases, V lost 6 bases, and 10 bases had no gene match. Germline CDR1 MNHNS, CDR2 SASEGT. CDR3 sequence: CASSEGQGWYGYTF. CDR3 DNA sequence: TGTGCCAGCAGCGAGGGACAGGGATGGTACGGCTACACCTTC.

This clone was seen once. The rearrangement joins TRBV20-1 to TRBJ2-7; 9 nucleotides agree with TRBD1. Germline CDR1 DFQATT, CDR2 SNEGSKA (reference sequence). The CDR3 has 11 residues. This CDR3 is CSVQGAYEQYF. The CDR3 DNA sequence: TGCAGCGTACAGGGGGCTTACGAGCAGTACTTC.

This clone was recorded a few times. This chain joins TRBV10-3 and TRBJ1-5; D uncertain. Trimming took 2 bases from V and 6 from J, leaving 8 bases between them. Germline V lookup: CDR1 ENHRY, CDR2 SYGVKD. The CDR3 totals 13 residues. The CDR3 is CAISEPLGQPQHF. The CDR3 region has the DNA TGTGCCATCAGTGAGCCCCTAGGTCAGCCCCAGCATTTT.

V is TRBV6-4 and J is TRBJ2-3; D perhaps matches TRBD2 (5 bases). CDR3 length equals 15 residues. V lost 0 bases to trimming and J lost 1 base, with 8 bases between them. Germline lookup yields CDR1 MRHNA and CDR2 SNTAGT. The CDR3 region has the DNA TGTGCCAGCAGTGACTCGGGGAGCGGCACAGATACGCAGTATTTT. Its protein product is CASSDSGSGTDTQYF.

The table lists this clone with a count of one. The chain couples TRBV6-4 to TRBJ2-1; 11 nucleotides agree with TRBD1. CDR3 length: 15 amino acids. Germline CDR1 is MRHNA and CDR2 is SNTAGT. V gave up 3 bases and J gave up 3 bases; unmatched junction bases: 1. CDR3 amino acids: CASSEGTGGYNEQFF. CDR3 in DNA: TGTGCCAGCAGTGAAGGGACAGGGGGCTACAATGAGCAGTTCTTC.

V and J are TRBV19 and TRBJ1-5; 8 bases agree with TRBD1. The V gene end was trimmed by 3 bases and the J gene end by 2 bases; junction bases not matched to a gene: 3. The germline CDR1 and CDR2 sequences are LNHDA and SQIVND (reference sequence). The CDR3 extends over 15 amino acids. Here the CDR3 reads CASSMATGGNQPQHF. The CDR3, as DNA: TGTGCCAGTAGTATGGCGACAGGGGGCAATCAGCCCCAGCATTTT.

This chain links TRBV4-1 with TRBJ2-7, with a weak D call TRBD1 (5 bases). Germline V gives CDR1 MGHRA, CDR2 YSYEKL. The CDR3 has 11 residues. V lost 6 bases and J 6 bases, leaving 9 bases between the germline ends. The CDR3 bases are TGCGCCAGCAGTACAGGAACCGAGCAGTACTTC. Its translation: CASSTGTEQYF.

The rearrangement links TRBV6-1 to TRBJ2-3, with D possibly matching TRBD1 (5 bases). V gave up 5 bases and J gave up 0 bases, with 12 bases separating them. Germline V gives CDR1 MNHNS, CDR2 SASEGT. The CDR3 spans 15 residues. The CDR3 coding sequence is TGTGCCAGCAGTCCCCGACAGTTTAGCACAGATACGCAGTATTTT. It is translated as CASSPRQFSTDTQYF.

This chain joins TRBV5-4 and TRBJ1-1, with D maybe TRBD1 (5 bases). Trimming cost V 4 bases and J 4 bases, with 17 bases left between them. In germline, CDR1 is SGHNT, CDR2 YYREEE (reference sequence). This CDR3 region has 15 residues. The CDR3 sequence: CASSPGGGSGTEAFF. In DNA form, the CDR3 reads TGTGCCAGCAGCCCTGGGGGGGGGTCGGGCACTGAAGCTTTCTTT. The full variable domain, with the rest looked up from reference TRBV5-4 and TRBJ1-1, is ETGVTQSPTHLIKTRGQQVTLRCSSQSGHNTVSWYQQALGQGPQFIFQYYREEENGRGNFPPRFSGLQFPNYSSELNVNALELDDSALYLCASSPGGGSGTEAFFGQGTRLTVV.

Here the CDR3 reads CASSGNYEQYF. In DNA form, the CDR3 reads TGTGCCAGCAGCGGTAACTACGAGCAGTACTTC. The V call is TRBV7-2, the J call TRBJ2-7; D gene ambiguous. CDR1 is SGHTA and CDR2 is FQGNSA in the germline V gene. The CDR3 is 11 residues long. V lost 5 bases and J 3 bases, leaving 5 bases between the germline ends.

This clone qualifies as medium-sized. The genes are TRBV30 and TRBJ2-3, with TRBD1 as a possible D gene (6 bases). The ends were cut back, 8 bases at V and 0 bases at J, with 12 bases in the middle. CDR3 length: 13 residues. CDR1 and CDR2 (germline): GTSNPN, SVGIG (reference sequence). CDR3 sequence: CAGQPYSTDTQYF. Here the CDR3 DNA reads TGTGCCGGACAGCCTTACAGCACAGATACGCAGTATTTT. The whole variable domain, filled in from reference TRBV30 and TRBJ2-3, reads SQTIHQWPATLVQPVGSPLSLECTVEGTSNPNLYWYRQAAGRGLQLLFYSVGIGQISSEVPQNLSASRPQDRQFILSSKKLLLSDSGFYLCAGQPYSTDTQYFGPGTRLTVL.

The J gene is TRBJ2-7, the V gene TRBV6-6, with 11 bases matching TRBD1. The CDR3 is made up of 14 amino acids. Losses at the gene ends were 6 bases for V and 2 bases for J; bases not matched to a gene: 3. The V gene's germline CDR1 is MNHNY and CDR2 SVGAGI (reference sequence). In nucleotides, the CDR3 is TGTGCCAGCAGAACGGACAGGGGGCCCTACGAGCAGTACTTC. This codes for CASRTDRGPYEQYF.

The chain is built from TRBV27 and TRBJ2-1, with TRBD2 matching 7 bases. The CDR3 contains 12 residues. After removal of 0 bases from V and 10 bases from J, the junction contained 0 bases not matched to a gene. The germline gives CDR1 MNHEY, CDR2 SMNVEV (reference sequence). CDR3 region: CASSLSGGEQFF. The DNA for the CDR3 is TGTGCCAGCAGTTTATCGGGAGGGGAGCAGTTCTTC.

The chain employs TRBV11-2 and TRBJ2-5; 7 bases are shared with TRBD2. This CDR3 has 13 amino acids. Germline trimming cut 1 base from V and 5 bases from J; bases unmatched to any gene: 1. CDR1 is SGHAT and CDR2 is FQNNGV in the germline V gene. The DNA for the CDR3 is TGTGCCAGCAGCTTAGGGACTAGTGAGACCCAGTACTTC. Protein: CASSLGTSETQYF.

The CDR3 sequence is CASSTGTGFDEQYF. The CDR3 DNA is TGTGCCAGCTCGACAGGGACCGGTTTTGACGAGCAGTACTTC. The chain joins TRBV19 to TRBJ2-7, with TRBD1 matching over 7 bases. V lost 9 bases and J lost 5; bases outside the gene matches: 13. The V gene's germline CDR1 is LNHDA and CDR2 SQIVND (reference sequence). CDR3 size: 14 residues.

This clone was seen a single time. The chain carries TRBV28 and TRBJ2-3, with D uncertain. The CDR3 sequence is 16 residues long. Germline V gene data show CDR1 as MDHEN and CDR2 as SYDVKM. The V end lost 5 bases, the J end lost 0 bases, and 15 bases lay between the germline ends. The CDR3 DNA reads TGTGCCAGCAGTCCCCCCCCGGACGTAAGCACAGATACGCAGTATTTT. Residues: CASSPPPDVSTDTQYF.

In this sample, this clone turned up once. The chain employs TRBV6-5 and TRBJ2-7; TRBD2 agrees at 10 bases. The V segment lost 5 bases and the J segment 0 bases; nucleotides outside the gene matches: 4. This CDR3 region has 15 residues. Germline V CDR1 and CDR2: MNHEY, SVGAGI. The CDR3 DNA reads TGTGCCAGCAGTCTAGCGGGGGCCCTCTCCTACGAGCAGTACTTC. It is translated as CASSLAGALSYEQYF.

Notes on this clone: Other DNA sequences within the sample encode an identical CDR3. The chain employs TRBV19 and TRBJ1-1; D gene unclear. This CDR3 region has 13 residues. Trimming removed 1 base at V and 2 bases at J, with 5 bases between. Germline V gene data show CDR1 as LNHDA and CDR2 as SQIVND (reference sequence). DNA for the CDR3: TGTGCCAGTAGTATAGGACCAAACACTGAAGCTTTCTTT. It yields the protein CASSIGPNTEAFF.

The chain has TRBV10-2 and TRBJ2-3; D possibly corresponds to TRBD2 (7 bases). The CDR3 covers 14 residues. V shed 4 bases and J shed 6 bases, with 14 bases lying between them. CDR1 and CDR2 from the germline V gene are WSHSY and SAAADI. CDR3 region: CASSGSGRGDTQYF. The CDR3 coding sequence is TGCGCCAGCAGTGGTTCAGGGAGGGGGGATACGCAGTATTTT.